The rows below give T cell receptor beta chains drawn from one sample of a study of CD8 T cells in Susac syndrome. Using its own MiXCR run on the immunoSEQ multiplex PCR reads, TCRdb lists one record per CDR3 protein. The data contain tens of thousands of distinct CDR3 sequences, roughly 95% of them singletons. Material for sequencing was CD8+ T cells from PBMCs. The receptors were gathered from a human donor with Susac syndrome. Each CDR3 is given with its conserved first and last residue. The D gene is left open where the match is weak. Some rows have no size entry. The others give once, few or many, or a class for an expanded clone.

NA	TRBV30	NA	TRBJ2-2	TGTGCCTGGAGTGTAGGACACGTTGCGAACACCGGGGAGCTGTTTTTT	CAWSVGHVANTGELFF
TRBD2	TRBV5-1	NA	TRBJ2-5	TGCGCCAGCAGCACGGGACTAGACCTCGGGACCCAGTACTTC	CASSTGLDLGTQYF
TRBD1	TRBV4-3	once	TRBJ1-6	TGCGCCAGCAGCCAAGAGAGGGGGCGCGGTTCACCCCTCCACTTT	CASSQERGRGSPLHF
TRBD1	TRBV16	NA	TRBJ1-5	TGTGCCAGCAGCCAATCGACAGGGCTGGAGCCCCAGCATTTT	CASSQSTGLEPQHF
NA	TRBV7-6	NA	TRBJ2-1	TGTGCCAGCAGCTCCAACTCGGGGGGCGGTGAGCAGTTCTTC	CASSSNSGGGEQFF
NA	TRBV11-2	NA	TRBJ2-3	TGTGCCAGCAGCTTAGGGGGGGACCCTGGAGATACGCAGTATTTT	CASSLGGDPGDTQYF
NA	TRBV9	NA	TRBJ1-1	TGTGCCAGCAGCCCTGGGGGGTTGAACACTGAAGCTTTCTTT	CASSPGGLNTEAFF
NA	TRBV29-1	NA	TRBJ1-1	TGCAGCGTTGAAGTCGGGGTCCATGGAGGCAGTTACACTGAAGCTTTCTTT	CSVEVGVHGGSYTEAFF
NA	TRBV20-1	once	TRBJ2-7	TGCAGTGCTAGATTGGCGCGGGGAAGCTACGAGCAGTACTTC	CSARLARGSYEQYF
TRBD1	TRBV20-1	NA	TRBJ1-2	TGCAGTGCTAGAGATCGAAGACAGGGGGCGAGAGGCTACACCTTC	CSARDRRQGARGYTF
NA	TRBV11-2	NA	TRBJ2-3	TGTGCCAGCAGCTCCGACCCCGAGGATACGCAGTATTTT	CASSSDPEDTQYF
NA	TRBV6-5	once	TRBJ1-5	TGTGCCAGCGGATCAGGGGCGGGTGGTCAGCCCCAGCATTTT	CASGSGAGGQPQHF
NA	TRBV7-2	NA	TRBJ2-2	TGTGCCAGCAACCAGGGATTTGACACCGGGGAGCTGTTTTTT	CASNQGFDTGELFF
NA	TRBV5-1	NA	TRBJ1-1	TGCGCCAGCAGCTTGGTATCGGGGGGGGAAACTGAAGCTTTCTTT	CASSLVSGGETEAFF
TRBD1	TRBV27	NA	TRBJ1-1	TGTGCCAGCAGTTTGGAGGGGGCAAATGAAGCTTTCTTT	CASSLEGANEAFF
TRBD1	TRBV6-1	NA	TRBJ1-1	TGTGCCAGCAGAGGACAGGGAACGAACACTGAAGCTTTCTTT	CASRGQGTNTEAFF
TRBD1	TRBV9	NA	TRBJ2-5	TGTGCCAGCGCGAGACATACCACCCAGGGGGCTGTAGAGACCCAGTACTTC	CASARHTTQGAVETQYF
NA	TRBV4-2	NA	TRBJ2-7	TGTGCCAGCAGCCAACGGGGGACAGTCTCCTACGAGCAGTACTTC	CASSQRGTVSYEQYF
TRBD1	TRBV30	NA	TRBJ1-3	TGTGCCTGGAGTCCTCCGGGACAGGGGGTAAACACCATATATTTT	CAWSPPGQGVNTIYF
TRBD1	TRBV18	NA	TRBJ2-7	TGTGCCAGCTCGCCCTCGGGGACAGGGGACGAGCAGTACTTC	CASSPSGTGDEQYF
NA	TRBV19	once	TRBJ2-7	TGTGCCAGTAGTATTCGGTCGGCCTCCTACGAGCAGTACTTC	CASSIRSASYEQYF
NA	TRBV10-2	NA	TRBJ1-2	TGCGCCAGCACCGGACGGACCGGCTACACCTTC	CASTGRTGYTF
TRBD1	TRBV20-1	once	TRBJ1-5	TGCAGTGCTAGAGATCTACAGGGGGGGAGCAATCAGCCCCAGCATTTT	CSARDLQGGSNQPQHF
TRBD2	TRBV20-1	NA	TRBJ2-1	TGCAGTGCTAGTCCCCTGAAAAGCGGGGTCAACAATGAGCAGTTCTTC	CSASPLKSGVNNEQFF
NA	TRBV5-1	NA	TRBJ2-1	TGCGCCAGCAGCCTACAGGGAGAGCGGAATGAGCAGTTCTTC	CASSLQGERNEQFF
NA	TRBV18	NA	TRBJ2-5	TGTGCCAGCTCACCGGACAGTCAGACCCAGTACTTC	CASSPDSQTQYF
TRBD1	TRBV7-3	NA	TRBJ2-7	TGTGCCAGCAGCCCAGCCGGGACAGGGAACTACGAGCAGTACTTC	CASSPAGTGNYEQYF
NA	TRBV29-1	NA	TRBJ2-1	TGCAGCGTTGGTGACAGGACCTCATACAATGAGCAGTTCTTC	CSVGDRTSYNEQFF
TRBD2	TRBV14	NA	TRBJ2-5	TGTGCCAGCAGCCCCGGGACTAGCGGGGCCAGGGAGACCCAGTACTTC	CASSPGTSGARETQYF
TRBD1	TRBV27	once	TRBJ1-1	TGTGCCAGCGGAATCTGGACAGGGCAGAACACTGAAGCTTTCTTT	CASGIWTGQNTEAFF
NA	TRBV30	NA	TRBJ1-2	TGTGCCTGGAACGTGGTCGCTAACTATGGCTACACCTTC	CAWNVVANYGYTF
NA	TRBV11-2	NA	TRBJ2-5	TGTGCCAGCAGCTCCAGGCTGACGAAGGGAGAGACCCAGTACTTC	CASSSRLTKGETQYF
NA	TRBV5-1	NA	TRBJ2-5	TGCGCCAGCAGCTTGGACACCCGAGAGACCCAGTACTTC	CASSLDTRETQYF
NA	TRBV7-2	NA	TRBJ2-3	TGTGCCAGCAGCGTGGTGGGGCAGGGGCCGCAGTATTTT	CASSVVGQGPQYF
NA	TRBV11-2	NA	TRBJ2-6	TGTGCCAGCAGCTCGACTGGGGCCAACGTCCTGACTTTC	CASSSTGANVLTF
NA	TRBV12-3/TRBV12-4	NA	TRBJ2-7	TGTGCCAGCACCCCAAGCGGCGGGGCAAGGCAGTACTTC	CASTPSGGARQYF
NA	TRBV20-1	NA	TRBJ2-5	TGCAGTAAACGTACGGGGATCCAAGAGACCCAGTACTTC	CSKRTGIQETQYF
NA	TRBV12-3/TRBV12-4	NA	TRBJ2-1	TGTGCCAGCAGTCCCAGGAATGAGCAGTTCTTC	CASSPRNEQFF
NA	TRBV2	once	TRBJ2-4	TGTGCCAGCTTTCCGGAGGAAGCTCTCCTCGCCAAAAACATTCAGTACTTC	CASFPEEALLAKNIQYF
TRBD1	TRBV5-1	NA	TRBJ2-6	TGCGCCAGCAGCTTCCAGGGGGCGAGGTCTGGGGCCAACGTCCTGACTTTC	CASSFQGARSGANVLTF
NA	TRBV30	NA	TRBJ1-2	TGTGCCTGGAGGGCGAACAGACATGGCTACACCTTC	CAWRANRHGYTF
NA	TRBV29-1	NA	TRBJ2-7	TGCAGCGTTGCGGGGTTATTCGGGACGACGAACTACGAGCAGTACTTC	CSVAGLFGTTNYEQYF
NA	TRBV7-9	NA	TRBJ1-2	TGTGCCAGCAGCTTATATGGGAGCAGTGGCTACACCTTC	CASSLYGSSGYTF
NA	TRBV7-8	NA	TRBJ2-7	TGTGCCAGCAGCTTAGAACGGGGCCCCTACGAGCAGTACTTC	CASSLERGPYEQYF
NA	TRBV30	once	TRBJ2-5	TGTGCCTGGAGTAGTGCGGACAGTCAAGAGACCCAGTACTTC	CAWSSADSQETQYF